The sequence of this T cell receptor beta chain was determined in a study of T cell responses to AZD1222 COVID-19 vaccine. Points from the study as a whole: Once two AZD1222 doses were given, Spike-specific TCR breadth and depth went up. Clonal diversity may have been underestimated in mostly white British donors. Seropositivity was recorded at baseline in only a handful of AZD1222 recipients. A reported finding is that nearly half of spike-specific TCRs target unmutated variant regions.

The CDR3 loop spans 12 amino acids. CDR1 and CDR2 (germline): LNHNV, YYDKDF (reference sequence). The V end lost 6 bases, the J end lost 5 bases, and 10 bases lay between the germline ends. Sequencing used immunoSEQ multiplex PCR; TCRdb keeps in-frame clones, though not all of them. The sample carries about 47,000 clones, more than 60% recorded once. Comment on this clone: Its antigen remains unknown.

The TCR originated in an adult in good health. Sequencing was performed on peripheral blood, taken on day 0 of MenACWY control vaccination. This chain links TRBV15 with TRBJ2-5, with unresolved D. The CDR3 nucleotides read TGTGCCACCAGTACCCTAGGGGAGACCCAGTACTTC. Its translation: CATSTLGETQYF.